These 9 T cell receptor beta chains share one sample of origin, sequenced in a study of blood T cell repertoires in COVID-19. This table comes from immunoSEQ multiplex PCR, and its TCRdb copy is limited to in-frame clones, with some not included. The table shows 200,000 to 250,000 clones, with less than 90% occurring only once. Sequencing was done on a sample of peripheral blood. These receptors were collected from an elderly woman with COVID-19, enrolled during active disease.

The V and J genes are TRBV27 and TRBJ2-3, with TRBD1 as a possible D gene (5 bases). From germline, CDR1 is MNHEY and CDR2 SMNVEV (reference sequence). This CDR3 has 15 amino acids. Trimming took 5 bases from V and 5 from J, leaving 17 bases between them. CDR3 nucleotide sequence: TGTGCCAGCAGTCCCGACAGATCCGTAAAAGATACGCAGTATTTT. Translated: CASSPDRSVKDTQYF.

This clone came up a few times. This chain connects TRBV5-1 to TRBJ2-7; 11 nucleotides line up with TRBD2. CDR3 length: 15 residues. J gave up 5 bases and V 1 base, and 5 bases lay outside the gene matches. Germline V gives CDR1 SGHRS, CDR2 YFSETQ. CDR3 loop: CASSLKLAGADEQYF. CDR3 nucleotides: TGCGCCAGCAGCTTGAAACTAGCGGGGGCTGACGAGCAGTACTTC. Based on the CDR3 plus reference TRBV5-1 and TRBJ2-7, the full variable domain is KAGVTQTPRYLIKTRGQQVTLSCSPISGHRSVSWYQQTPGQGLQFLFEYFSETQRNKGNFPGRFSGRQFSNSRSEMNVSTLELGDSALYLCASSLKLAGADEQYFGPGTRLTVT.

This sequence joins TRBV7-9 and TRBJ1-2, with TRBD1 as a possible D gene (5 bases). The ends were cut back, 5 bases at V and 7 bases at J, with 11 bases in the middle. Germline CDR1 is SEHNR and CDR2 is FQNEAQ (reference sequence). The CDR3 extends over 12 amino acids. In DNA, the CDR3 is TGTGCCAGCAGCCGGGGGATTCCTGGCTACACCTTC. Translated: CASSRGIPGYTF.

The chain employs TRBV11-2 and TRBJ2-5, with D possibly being TRBD1 (6 bases). This CDR3 contains 14 residues. V was trimmed by 3 bases and J by 1 base, leaving 9 bases between them. CDR1 and CDR2 (germline): SGHAT, FQNNGV. The CDR3 reads CASSFGQLQETQYF. The CDR3 nucleotides are TGTGCCAGCAGCTTCGGACAGCTCCAAGAGACCCAGTACTTC.

The chain employs TRBV3-1 (or the pseudogene TRBV3-2) and TRBJ2-7, with 7 nucleotides matching TRBD2. From germline, CDR1 is LGHDT and CDR2 YNNKEL (reference sequence). The CDR3 runs 14 residues. J was trimmed by 0 bases and V by 6 bases; bases with no gene match: 5. This CDR3 reads CASSRSGASYEQYV. CDR3 DNA: TGTGCCAGCAGTCGGAGCGGGGCCTCCTACGAGCAGTACGTC.

The V gene is TRBV4-1, the J gene TRBJ1-5; 11 positions match TRBD1. Germline-derived CDR1 and CDR2 are MGHRA and YSYEKL. V shed 4 bases, J shed 7 bases, and the junction held 6 bases outside the gene matches. The CDR3 totals 15 residues. CDR3 DNA sequence: TGCGCCAGCAGCCCTCAGGACAGGGGGCTCCAGCCCCAGCATTTT. Translated, it gives CASSPQDRGLQPQHF.

The chain joins TRBV5-8 to TRBJ2-2; 10 bases are a match to TRBD2. The V and J ends lost 5 bases and 6 bases, in that order; junction bases with no gene match: 19. The CDR3 runs 19 residues. Germline-derived CDR1 and CDR2 are SGHTS and YDEGEE. The CDR3 loop is CASRPRLSGGAGYPGELFF. The CDR3 DNA is TGTGCCAGCAGGCCACGACTCAGCGGGGGGGCCGGGTACCCCGGGGAGCTGTTTTTT.

The chain uses TRBV7-2 and TRBJ2-1; TRBD1 might be the D (6 bases). The V gene lost 2 bases and the J gene lost 9 bases, with 17 bases spanning the gap. Germline V gene sequence: CDR1 SGHTA, CDR2 FQGNSA. The CDR3 extends over 15 amino acids. This CDR3 is CASSLSTVIQGEQFF. CDR3 in DNA: TGTGCCAGCAGCTTATCCACCGTCATACAGGGTGAGCAGTTCTTC.

V gene TRBV28 combines with J gene TRBJ2-7; 8 nucleotides align to TRBD1. Per the germline V gene, CDR1 is MDHEN and CDR2 is SYDVKM. Trimming cost V 7 bases and J 2 bases; bases outside gene matches: 4. The CDR3 sequence is 13 residues long. As DNA, the CDR3 is TGTGCCAGCACCAGGGGGCTCCCCTACGAGCAGTACGTC. It codes for CASTRGLPYEQYV.